This TCR beta chain was found in a study of technical replicates of blood from a handful of donors. Only in-frame clones appear in the TCRdb table, and some are missing; sequencing was by immunoSEQ multiplex PCR. This sample carries around 61,000 clones, approximately 97% of them seen once, and the ten largest clones take over 0.15%. V trimming: 4 bases; J trimming: 4 bases; junction bases outside the gene matches: 3. The germline V gene encodes CDR1 SGHTA and CDR2 FQGTGA. The CDR3 sequence is 15 residues long. Sequenced material: T cells isolated from PBMCs. The chain links TRBV7-3 to TRBJ2-1, with 11 bases identical to TRBD2. This clonotype originated in a human donor in good health. CDR3 sequence (DNA): TGTGCCAGCAGCTCAGGACTAGCGGGTTACAATGAGCAGTTCTTC. Translating gives CASSSGLAGYNEQFF.